The next 20 T cell receptor beta chains were all read from a single sample in a study of shared clonotypes between healthy human individuals. The assay was immunoSEQ multiplex PCR, and TCRdb's table has in-frame clones only and misses some. The sample includes approximately 980,000 clones, approximately 80% of them seen just once. Input material: memory CD4+ T cells sorted from blood. Noted subset: CD45RA-negative fraction. These receptors all stem from a man aged 18 to 29 in good health.

The chain couples TRBV7-8 to TRBJ1-3; D possibly corresponds to TRBD1 (5 bases). Germline V lookup: CDR1 SGHVS, CDR2 FQNEAQ. Trimming removed 5 bases from V and 3 bases from J, with 17 bases in between. This CDR3 spans 16 amino acids. CDR3 sequence (DNA): TGTGCCAGCAGCCCGGCCCTCTGGGGCCTTGGAAACACCATATATTTT. This sequence encodes CASSPALWGLGNTIYF.

The genes are TRBV7-2 and TRBJ2-2; D ambiguous. V lost 5 bases to trimming and J lost 7 bases, with 14 bases between them. The CDR3 length is 14 residues. CDR1 is SGHTA and CDR2 is FQGNSA in the germline V gene. CDR3 coding DNA: TGTGCCAGCAGCGCCCACTTAGCCCGCGGGGAGCTGTTTTTT. This encodes CASSAHLARGELFF.

V usage is TRBV5-1 and J usage is TRBJ1-6; TRBD1 agrees at 7 bases. The CDR3 loop spans 14 amino acids. V lost 3 bases, J lost 7 bases, and 4 bases stayed unmatched. Germline loops: CDR1 SGHRS, CDR2 YFSETQ. CDR3 amino acids: CASSWDRLNSPLHF. In DNA, the CDR3 is TGCGCCAGCAGCTGGGACAGATTGAATTCACCCCTCCACTTT.

The chain is built from TRBV18 and TRBJ2-1, with TRBD1 matching 9 bases. V lost 4 bases and J lost 8; bases outside the gene matches: 0. The V gene's germline CDR1 is KGHSH and CDR2 LQKENI. The CDR3 is 12 amino acids. CDR3 bases: TGTGCCAGCTCACGGACAGGGGATGAGCAGTTCTTC. It yields the protein CASSRTGDEQFF.

This chain uses TRBV5-6 with TRBJ1-5; tentatively, D is TRBD1 (5 bases). The CDR3 totals 16 residues. Trimming cost V 4 bases and J 5 bases, with 19 bases left between them. Germline CDR1 reads SGHDT; CDR2 reads YYEEEE. The CDR3 nucleotides are TGTGCCAGCAGCAACTGGGGCGGTTCGCTTTATCAGCCCCAGCATTTT. Translation: CASSNWGGSLYQPQHF.

V usage is TRBV2 and J usage is TRBJ2-5; TRBD1 matches at 12 bases. The germline V gene has CDR1 SNHLY and CDR2 FYNNEI. CDR3 length: 13 amino acids. The J segment lost 6 bases and the V segment lost 7 bases, leaving 3 bases of the junction unmatched. CDR3 DNA sequence: TGTGCCAGCATCCGGGACAGGGGGCAGACCCAGTACTTC. Its translation: CASIRDRGQTQYF.

This clone came up a few times. The V gene is TRBV28, the J gene TRBJ1-5; D gene ambiguous. Between the trimmed V and J ends, which lost 6 bases and 6 bases, there was a span of 9 bases. The CDR3 runs to 12 residues. Germline CDR1 reads MDHEN; CDR2 reads SYDVKM. The CDR3 is CASRQSFQPQHF. The CDR3 DNA is TGTGCCAGCAGGCAGTCTTTTCAGCCCCAGCATTTT.

The rearrangement joins TRBV7-2 to TRBJ2-7; TRBD1 agrees at 8 bases. Trimming removed 4 bases from V and 4 bases from J; junction bases left unmatched: 12. The CDR3 has 16 amino acids. From germline, CDR1 is SGHTA and CDR2 FQGNSA. For the CDR3, the DNA is TGTGCCAGCAGCTCACGGACAGGGTCGATAGGGTACGAGCAGTACTTC. Translation: CASSSRTGSIGYEQYF.

This chain joins TRBV5-6 and TRBJ2-3, with D possibly matching TRBD1 (7 bases). Trimming took off 0 bases at V and 3 bases at J, with 11 bases between the two ends. CDR3 size: 15 residues. CDR1 is SGHDT and CDR2 is YYEEEE in the germline V gene. CDR3 residues: CASSLAAGGTDTQYF. In DNA, the CDR3 is TGTGCCAGCAGCTTGGCGGCAGGGGGGACAGATACGCAGTATTTT. Variable domain in full (rest from reference TRBV5-6 and TRBJ2-3): DAGVTQSPTHLIKTRGQQVTLRCSPKSGHDTVSWYQQALGQGPQFIFQYYEEEERQRGNFPDRFSGHQFPNYSSELNVNALLLGDSALYLCASSLAAGGTDTQYFGPGTRLTVL.

This clone has just a few counts. This chain joins TRBV10-3 and TRBJ1-5; no firm D call. This CDR3 is 13 amino acids long. V dropped 6 bases and J dropped 1 base, with 7 bases sitting between them. CDR1 and CDR2 (germline): ENHRY, SYGVKD. The CDR3 protein is CAIRLGSNQPQHF. The CDR3 DNA reads as TGTGCCATCAGGTTAGGGAGCAATCAGCCCCAGCATTTT.

Comments on this clone: Distinct nucleotide sequences in the sample also encode this CDR3. This chain links TRBV6-1 with TRBJ1-5; no clear D gene. Looked up from germline, CDR1 is MNHNS and CDR2 is SASEGT. The CDR3 extends over 15 amino acids. Between the trimmed V and J ends, which lost 1 base and 7 bases, there was a span of 14 bases. CDR3 residues: CASSEVKTVNQPQHF. The CDR3 nucleotides are TGTGCCAGCAGTGAAGTAAAGACTGTTAACCAGCCCCAGCATTTT.

The V and J genes are TRBV5-4 and TRBJ2-7; TRBD1 agrees at 7 bases. Germline V gene sequence: CDR1 SGHNT, CDR2 YYREEE (reference sequence). The V segment lost 4 bases and the J segment 3 bases; nucleotides outside the gene matches: 4. CDR3 length equals 13 residues. The CDR3 DNA sequence: TGTGCCAGCAGCACCCGGGACAGCTACGAGCAGTACTTC. Protein sequence: CASSTRDSYEQYF.

The J gene is TRBJ2-2, the V gene TRBV4-3; D may be TRBD1 or TRBD2 (5 bases each). V lost 3 bases to trimming and J lost 0 bases, with 11 bases between them. This CDR3 is 16 amino acids long. The germline V gene encodes CDR1 LGHNA and CDR2 YSLEER. CDR3 in DNA: TGCGCCAGCAGCCAGAGGGGACGGACGAACACCGGGGAGCTGTTTTTT. Amino acids: CASSQRGRTNTGELFF.

The chain couples TRBV7-3 to TRBJ1-2; TRBD1 agrees at 8 bases. The CDR3 runs 15 residues. Trimming took 5 bases from V and 4 from J; bases not matched to a gene: 9. From germline, CDR1 is SGHTA and CDR2 FQGTGA. CDR3 region: CASSPTGTGLYGYTF. The CDR3, as DNA: TGTGCCAGCAGCCCCACCGGGACAGGCCTCTATGGCTACACCTTC.

The chain uses TRBV2 and TRBJ1-1; D not resolved. This CDR3 is built from 14 residues. V lost 4 bases and J 0 bases, leaving 9 bases between the germline ends. Germline CDR1 SNHLY, CDR2 FYNNEI. CDR3 sequence: CASSGRTLNTEAFF. The CDR3 DNA sequence: TGTGCCAGCAGTGGGAGGACGTTGAACACTGAAGCTTTCTTT.

The chain is built from TRBV28 and TRBJ2-7; a weak D match, TRBD1 (5 bases). V lost 6 bases and J lost 0, with 15 bases in between. Germline V lookup: CDR1 MDHEN, CDR2 SYDVKM. CDR3 size: 15 residues. The CDR3 bases are TGTGCCAGCAGCCTGGACACCTTAGCCTCCTACGAGCAGTACTTC. Translation: CASSLDTLASYEQYF.

The genes are TRBV7-9 and TRBJ1-2; no firm D call. Germline lookup yields CDR1 SEHNR and CDR2 FQNEAQ (reference sequence). V lost 0 bases and J lost 13, with 15 bases in between. This CDR3 has 13 amino acids. The CDR3 spells CASSLAGAPGGTF. The DNA of the CDR3 is TGTGCCAGCAGCTTAGCAGGTGCCCCGGGTGGCACCTTC.

This clone has only a few counts. CDR3 residues: CASSRTGGNGELFF. CDR3 DNA: TGCGCCAGCAGCAGGACAGGGGGCAACGGGGAGCTGTTTTTT. The chain carries TRBV5-1 and TRBJ2-2; 11 nucleotides line up with TRBD1. The CDR3 length is 14 residues. Trimming took 4 bases from V and 7 from J; bases not matched to a gene: 3. Per germline, CDR1 SGHRS and CDR2 YFSETQ.

The chain links TRBV27 to TRBJ1-1, with D perhaps TRBD1 (5 bases). Germline-derived CDR1 and CDR2 are MNHEY and SMNVEV (reference sequence). V lost 5 bases to trimming and J lost 2 bases, with 15 bases between them. The CDR3 totals 15 residues. The CDR3 reads CASSRSGTTNTEAFF. The DNA of the CDR3 is TGTGCCAGCAGTCGTTCCGGGACGACAAACACTGAAGCTTTCTTT.

The CDR3 region is CASSELTEQYF. CDR3 in DNA: TGTGCCAGCAGTGAATTGACCGAGCAGTACTTC. The chain is built from TRBV2 and TRBJ2-7, with D hard to call. CDR3 length equals 11 residues. The germline gives CDR1 SNHLY, CDR2 FYNNEI. Between the trimmed V and J ends, which lost 2 bases and 6 bases, there was a span of 5 bases. Full variable domain (outside the CDR3, taken from reference TRBV2 and TRBJ2-7): EPEVTQTPSHQVTQMGQEVILRCVPISNHLYFYWYRQILGQKVEFLVSFYNNEISEKSEIFDDQFSVERPDGSNFTLKIRSTKLEDSAMYFCASSELTEQYFGPGTRLTVT.